The rows below give T cell receptor beta chains drawn from one sample of a study of shared clonotypes between healthy human individuals. Sequencing used immunoSEQ multiplex PCR; TCRdb keeps in-frame clones, though not all of them. Among a few million clones listed, 85% to 95% were seen once. Sequencing was carried out using naive CD8+ T cells from PBMCs. Receptor source: a young man in good health. Some clones in this sample may be carry-over from other donors' samples. Both conserved end residues are trimmed from each CDR3. The order of the fields is CDR3 protein, V gene, clone size, J gene. A row's size may be missing; if present it is once, few, many or a size class.

CDR3 protein: ASTDRVGGQPQH
V gene: TRBV6-5
clone size: once
J gene: TRBJ1-5

CDR3 protein: ASSQEGQGVRDTQY
V gene: TRBV4-3
clone size: .
J gene: TRBJ2-3

CDR3 protein: ASSPQGLIPNNEQF
V gene: TRBV11-2
clone size: .
J gene: TRBJ2-1

CDR3 protein: ASSLDAEGYNEQF
V gene: TRBV28
clone size: .
J gene: TRBJ2-1

CDR3 protein: ASSQIWETSGRFENEQF
V gene: TRBV4-3
clone size: .
J gene: TRBJ2-1

CDR3 protein: ASSLGYGAYNEQF
V gene: TRBV5-6
clone size: .
J gene: TRBJ2-1

CDR3 protein: ASQIDRGHENTGELF
V gene: TRBV2
clone size: .
J gene: TRBJ2-2

CDR3 protein: SVDTNSGRAAFYNEQF
V gene: TRBV29-1
clone size: once
J gene: TRBJ2-1

CDR3 protein: ATSRALWTGSNQPQH
V gene: TRBV15
clone size: .
J gene: TRBJ1-5

CDR3 protein: ASSLSVSQETQY
V gene: TRBV28
clone size: .
J gene: TRBJ2-5

CDR3 protein: ATQLWGKGEKLF
V gene: TRBV11-2
clone size: .
J gene: TRBJ1-4

CDR3 protein: ASSVAWEREGITGELF
V gene: TRBV9
clone size: .
J gene: TRBJ2-2

CDR3 protein: ASSLAPGQGKGGYGYT
V gene: TRBV7-8
clone size: .
J gene: TRBJ1-2

CDR3 protein: ASSQVFVVGGNEQF
V gene: TRBV14
clone size: .
J gene: TRBJ2-1

CDR3 protein: ASSEWGSGDTYEQY
V gene: TRBV25-1
clone size: once
J gene: TRBJ2-7

CDR3 protein: ASSLKQYIIYEQY
V gene: TRBV28
clone size: .
J gene: TRBJ2-7

CDR3 protein: ASSLYQGGYYEQY
V gene: TRBV28
clone size: .
J gene: TRBJ2-7

CDR3 protein: ASGLVRSWASGIYEQY
V gene: TRBV12-5
clone size: .
J gene: TRBJ2-7

CDR3 protein: ASSQGRDRGSYEQY
V gene: TRBV4-1
clone size: .
J gene: TRBJ2-7

CDR3 protein: AWTHNAADTQY
V gene: TRBV30
clone size: .
J gene: TRBJ2-3

CDR3 protein: AISEVAGYTDTQY
V gene: TRBV10-3
clone size: .
J gene: TRBJ2-3

CDR3 protein: ASSHTPGTALEQY
V gene: TRBV5-1
clone size: .
J gene: TRBJ2-7

CDR3 protein: ASSFDILQGKRMNTEAF
V gene: TRBV7-9
clone size: .
J gene: TRBJ1-1

CDR3 protein: ASSPRTGNNYGYT
V gene: TRBV4-1
clone size: .
J gene: TRBJ1-2

CDR3 protein: ASRQAAPHTDTQY
V gene: TRBV12-2
clone size: .
J gene: TRBJ2-3

CDR3 protein: ASSEWGTGGPYEQY
V gene: TRBV6-1
clone size: .
J gene: TRBJ2-7

CDR3 protein: ASRPSRESTDTQY
V gene: TRBV4-1
clone size: .
J gene: TRBJ2-3

CDR3 protein: ASSLVQEGTYEQY
V gene: TRBV28
clone size: .
J gene: TRBJ2-7

CDR3 protein: AIGLGVSGNTIY
V gene: TRBV10-3
clone size: .
J gene: TRBJ1-3

CDR3 protein: ASSVGGGSGNTIY
V gene: TRBV27
clone size: .
J gene: TRBJ1-3

CDR3 protein: ASSTSGSTDTQY
V gene: TRBV5-1
clone size: .
J gene: TRBJ2-3

CDR3 protein: ASSPIWGGTFYEQY
V gene: TRBV5-1
clone size: .
J gene: TRBJ2-7

CDR3 protein: ASSLDRQIYNEQF
V gene: TRBV6-5
clone size: .
J gene: TRBJ2-1

CDR3 protein: ASSLPGLAGDRQF
V gene: TRBV7-9
clone size: .
J gene: TRBJ2-1

CDR3 protein: ASTHRVGYEQY
V gene: TRBV19
clone size: .
J gene: TRBJ2-7

CDR3 protein: ASSLYRTGELF
V gene: TRBV7-8
clone size: .
J gene: TRBJ2-2

CDR3 protein: ASSAGLASPVG
V gene: TRBV7-2
clone size: .
J gene: TRBJ2-7

CDR3 protein: ASSYLSSYNEQF
V gene: TRBV6-5
clone size: .
J gene: TRBJ2-1

CDR3 protein: ASSLWSGHYEQY
V gene: TRBV27
clone size: .
J gene: TRBJ2-7

CDR3 protein: ASSSGTRGGDTQY
V gene: TRBV5-4
clone size: .
J gene: TRBJ2-3

CDR3 protein: ASSESHELGYEQY
V gene: TRBV10-1
clone size: .
J gene: TRBJ2-7

CDR3 protein: ASSESGGLGEQY
V gene: TRBV10-1
clone size: once
J gene: TRBJ2-7

CDR3 protein: ASRQDRVTEAF
V gene: TRBV28
clone size: .
J gene: TRBJ1-1

CDR3 protein: ASSQEPSAYEQY
V gene: TRBV4-1
clone size: .
J gene: TRBJ2-7

CDR3 protein: ASSVVLAAYNEQF
V gene: TRBV9
clone size: .
J gene: TRBJ2-1